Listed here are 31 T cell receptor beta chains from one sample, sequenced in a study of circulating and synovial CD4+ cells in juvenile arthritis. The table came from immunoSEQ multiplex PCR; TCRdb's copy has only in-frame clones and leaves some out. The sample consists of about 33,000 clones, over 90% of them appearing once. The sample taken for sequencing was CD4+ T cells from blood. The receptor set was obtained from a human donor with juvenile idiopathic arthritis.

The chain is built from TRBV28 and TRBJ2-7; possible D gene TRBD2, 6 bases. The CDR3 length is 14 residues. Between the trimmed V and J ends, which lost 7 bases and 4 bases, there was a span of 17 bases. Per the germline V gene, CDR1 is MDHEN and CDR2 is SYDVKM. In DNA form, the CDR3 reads TGTGCCAGCACCCCAAAGGGGACTTTGTACGAGCAGTACTTC. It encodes CASTPKGTLYEQYF. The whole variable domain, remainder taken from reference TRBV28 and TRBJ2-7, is DVKVTQSSRYLVKRTGEKVFLECVQDMDHENMFWYRQDPGLGLRLIYFSYDVKMKEKGDIPEGYSVSREKKERFSLILESASTNQTSMYLCASTPKGTLYEQYFGPGTRLTVT.

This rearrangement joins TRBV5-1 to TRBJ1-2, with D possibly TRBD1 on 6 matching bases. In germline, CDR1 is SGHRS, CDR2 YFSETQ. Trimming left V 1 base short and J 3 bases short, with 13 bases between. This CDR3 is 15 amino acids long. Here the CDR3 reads CASSLNQGRDYGYTF. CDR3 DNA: TGCGCCAGCAGCTTGAATCAGGGGAGGGACTATGGCTACACCTTC.

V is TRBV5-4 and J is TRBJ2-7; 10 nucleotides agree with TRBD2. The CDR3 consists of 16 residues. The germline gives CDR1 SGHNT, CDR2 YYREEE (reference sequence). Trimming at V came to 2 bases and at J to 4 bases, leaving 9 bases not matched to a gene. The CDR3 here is CASSLLSGGALYEQYF. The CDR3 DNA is TGTGCCAGCAGCTTATTAAGCGGGGGGGCGTTGTACGAGCAGTACTTC.

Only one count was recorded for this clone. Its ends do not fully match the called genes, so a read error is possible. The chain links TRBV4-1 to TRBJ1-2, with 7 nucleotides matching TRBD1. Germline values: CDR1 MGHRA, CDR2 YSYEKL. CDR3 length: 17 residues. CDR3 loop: CASSRTRDSQPNYGYTF. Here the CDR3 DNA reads TGCGCCAGCAGCCGGACAAGGGACAGCCAACCTAACTATGGTTACACCTTC.

The CDR3, as DNA: TGCGCCAGCAAGGGGCAAAATTTCAATGAGCAGTTCTTC. The encoded protein is CASKGQNFNEQFF. The chain couples TRBV5-1 to TRBJ2-1; tentatively, D is TRBD1 (5 bases). There are 13 residues in the CDR3. With 6 bases removed from V and 6 bases from J, the gap between germline ends came to 13 bases. Looked up from germline, CDR1 is SGHRS and CDR2 is YFSETQ.

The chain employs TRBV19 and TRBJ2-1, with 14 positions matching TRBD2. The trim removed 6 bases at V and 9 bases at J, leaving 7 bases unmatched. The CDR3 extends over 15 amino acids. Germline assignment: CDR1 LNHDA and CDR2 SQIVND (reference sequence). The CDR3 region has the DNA TGTGCCAGTAGCTCTGGGACTAGCGGGAGTAGTGAGCAGTTCTTC. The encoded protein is CASSSGTSGSSEQFF.

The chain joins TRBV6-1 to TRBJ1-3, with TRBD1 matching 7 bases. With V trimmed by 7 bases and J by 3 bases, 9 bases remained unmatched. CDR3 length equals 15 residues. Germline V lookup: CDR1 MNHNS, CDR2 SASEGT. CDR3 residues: CASTYGTVDGNTIYF. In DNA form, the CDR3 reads TGTGCCAGCACCTACGGGACAGTAGATGGAAACACCATATATTTT.

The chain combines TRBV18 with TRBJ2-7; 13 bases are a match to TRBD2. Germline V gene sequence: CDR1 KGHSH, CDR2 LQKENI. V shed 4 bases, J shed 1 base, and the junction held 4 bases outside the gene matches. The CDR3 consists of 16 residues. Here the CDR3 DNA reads TGTGCCAGCTCACTTACTAGCGGGGGGGCGTCCTACGAGCAGTACTTC. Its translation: CASSLTSGGASYEQYF.

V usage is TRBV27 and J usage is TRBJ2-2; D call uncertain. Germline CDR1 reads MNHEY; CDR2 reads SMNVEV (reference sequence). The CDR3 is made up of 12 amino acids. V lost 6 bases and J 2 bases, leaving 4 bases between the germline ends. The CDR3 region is CASSLNTGELFF. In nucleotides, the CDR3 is TGTGCCAGCAGCCTTAACACCGGGGAGCTGTTTTTT.

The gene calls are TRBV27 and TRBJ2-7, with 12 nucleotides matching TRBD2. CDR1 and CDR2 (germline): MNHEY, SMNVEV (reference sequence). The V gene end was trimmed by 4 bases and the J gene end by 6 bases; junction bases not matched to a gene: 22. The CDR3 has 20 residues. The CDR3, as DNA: TGTGCCAGCAGTTACAAAATTGAAACACCCAGACTAGCGGGAGTACCCGAGCAGTACTTC. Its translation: CASSYKIETPRLAGVPEQYF.

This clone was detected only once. Here the CDR3 DNA reads TGTGCCAGCAGGTTACAACTGGGCCTGTCACCCCTCCACTTT. Protein: CASRLQLGLSPLHF. The chain joins TRBV28 to TRBJ1-6; no clear D gene. The V gene's germline CDR1 is MDHEN and CDR2 SYDVKM. V lost 6 bases, J lost 10 bases, and 16 bases lay in between. This CDR3 region has 14 residues.

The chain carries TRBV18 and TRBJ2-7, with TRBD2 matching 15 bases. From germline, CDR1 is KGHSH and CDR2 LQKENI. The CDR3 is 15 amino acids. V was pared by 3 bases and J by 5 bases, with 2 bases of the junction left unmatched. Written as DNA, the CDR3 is TGTGCCAGCTCACCTCGGACTAGCGGGGGGGACGAGCAGTACTTC. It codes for CASSPRTSGGDEQYF.

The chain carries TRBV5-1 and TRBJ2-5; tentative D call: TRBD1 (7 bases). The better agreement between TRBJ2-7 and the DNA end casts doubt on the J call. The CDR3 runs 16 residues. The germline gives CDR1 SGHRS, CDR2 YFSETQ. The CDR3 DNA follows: TGCGCCAGCAGCTTCAACAGGGGAGGCAGCTCCTACGAGCAGTACTTC. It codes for CASSFNRGGSSYEQYF.

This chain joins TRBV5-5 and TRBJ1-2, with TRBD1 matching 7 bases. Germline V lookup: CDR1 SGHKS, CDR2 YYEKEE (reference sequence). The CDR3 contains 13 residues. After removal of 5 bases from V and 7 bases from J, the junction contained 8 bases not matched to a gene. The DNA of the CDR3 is TGTGCCAGCAGTTTGAAGACAGGGTTTGGCTACACCTTC. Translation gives CASSLKTGFGYTF.

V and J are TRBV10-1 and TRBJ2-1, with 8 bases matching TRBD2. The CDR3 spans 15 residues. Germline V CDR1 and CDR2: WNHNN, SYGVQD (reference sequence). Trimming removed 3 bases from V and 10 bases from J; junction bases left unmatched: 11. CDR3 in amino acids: CASSETGGRIGEQFF. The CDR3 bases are TGCGCCAGCAGTGAAACGGGAGGGCGTATAGGGGAGCAGTTCTTC.

CDR3 nucleotide sequence: TGTGCCAGCAGCCAGCGACAGGGGGCCTATGGCTACACCTTC. Translation: CASSQRQGAYGYTF. V is TRBV7-2 and J is TRBJ1-2; 10 positions match TRBD1. Germline V gene sequence: CDR1 SGHTA, CDR2 FQGNSA. J lost 4 bases, V lost 5 bases, and 4 bases had no gene match. The CDR3 is 14 amino acids.

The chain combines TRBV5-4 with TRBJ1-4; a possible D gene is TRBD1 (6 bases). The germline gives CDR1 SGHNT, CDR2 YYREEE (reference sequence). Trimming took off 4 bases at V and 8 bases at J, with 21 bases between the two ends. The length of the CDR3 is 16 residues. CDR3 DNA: TGTGCCAGCAGCCGTTTTGGGGAGACAGGTGGAGAAAAACTGTTTTTT. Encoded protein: CASSRFGETGGEKLFF. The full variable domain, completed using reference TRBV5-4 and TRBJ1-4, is ETGVTQSPTHLIKTRGQQVTLRCSSQSGHNTVSWYQQALGQGPQFIFQYYREEENGRGNFPPRFSGLQFPNYSSELNVNALELDDSALYLCASSRFGETGGEKLFFGSGTQLSVL.

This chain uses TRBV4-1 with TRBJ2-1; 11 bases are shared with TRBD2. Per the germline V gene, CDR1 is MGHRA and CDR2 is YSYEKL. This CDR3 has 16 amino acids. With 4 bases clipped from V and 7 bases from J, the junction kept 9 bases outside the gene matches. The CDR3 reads CASSPFDSGGVNEQFF. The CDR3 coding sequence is TGCGCCAGCAGCCCCTTTGATAGCGGGGGGGTGAATGAGCAGTTCTTC.

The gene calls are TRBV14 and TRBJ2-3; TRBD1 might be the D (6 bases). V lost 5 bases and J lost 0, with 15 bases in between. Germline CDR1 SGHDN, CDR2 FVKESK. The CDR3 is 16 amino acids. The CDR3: CASSSGASSSTDTQYF. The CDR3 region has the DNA TGTGCCAGCAGCTCAGGGGCTAGTTCTAGCACAGATACGCAGTATTTT. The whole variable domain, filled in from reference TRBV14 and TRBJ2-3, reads EAGVTQFPSHSVIEKGQTVTLRCDPISGHDNLYWYRRVMGKEIKFLLHFVKESKQDESGMPNNRFLAERTGGTYSTLKVQPAELEDSGVYFCASSSGASSSTDTQYFGPGTRLTVL.

The CDR3 loop is CASSFSGRSGQYF. As DNA, the CDR3 is TGTGCCAGCAGCTTTAGCGGGAGGTCTGGGCAGTACTTC. V and J are TRBV7-6 and TRBJ2-5, with TRBD2 matching 10 bases. V dropped 3 bases and J dropped 11; count of bases not matched to a gene: 6. Germline values: CDR1 SGHVS, CDR2 FNYEAQ. The CDR3 runs to 13 residues.

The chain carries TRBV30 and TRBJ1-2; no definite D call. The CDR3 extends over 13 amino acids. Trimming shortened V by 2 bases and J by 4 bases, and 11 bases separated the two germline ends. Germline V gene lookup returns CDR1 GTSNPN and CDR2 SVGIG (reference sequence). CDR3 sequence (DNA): TGTGCCTGGAGTCCTCCTAGTACCTATGGCTACACCTTC. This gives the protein CAWSPPSTYGYTF. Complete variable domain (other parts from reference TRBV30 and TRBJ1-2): SQTIHQWPATLVQPVGSPLSLECTVEGTSNPNLYWYRQAAGRGLQLLFYSVGIGQISSEVPQNLSASRPQDRQFILSSKKLLLSDSGFYLCAWSPPSTYGYTFGSGTRLTVV.

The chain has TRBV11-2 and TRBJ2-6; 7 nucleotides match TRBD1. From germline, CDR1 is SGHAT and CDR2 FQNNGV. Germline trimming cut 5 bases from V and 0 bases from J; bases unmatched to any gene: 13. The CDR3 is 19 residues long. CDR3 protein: CASSRTGTDISSGANVLTF. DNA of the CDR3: TGTGCCAGCAGCCGAACCGGGACAGATATCAGCTCTGGGGCCAACGTCCTGACTTTC.

CDR3 in DNA: TGTGCCAGCTCACCGACAGGGGGTGATCAGCCCCAGCATTTT. Its protein is CASSPTGGDQPQHF. This rearrangement joins TRBV18 to TRBJ1-5; 9 bases align to TRBD1. CDR1 and CDR2 from the germline V gene are KGHSH and LQKENI. Trimming at V came to 3 bases and at J to 5 bases, leaving 2 bases not matched to a gene. The CDR3 loop spans 14 amino acids.

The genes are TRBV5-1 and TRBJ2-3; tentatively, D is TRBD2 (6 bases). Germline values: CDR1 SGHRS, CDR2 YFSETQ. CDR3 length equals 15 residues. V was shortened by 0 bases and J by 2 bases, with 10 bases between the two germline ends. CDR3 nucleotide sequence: TGCGCCAGCAGCTTGGTGGGACTGATCACAGATACGCAGTATTTT. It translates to CASSLVGLITDTQYF.

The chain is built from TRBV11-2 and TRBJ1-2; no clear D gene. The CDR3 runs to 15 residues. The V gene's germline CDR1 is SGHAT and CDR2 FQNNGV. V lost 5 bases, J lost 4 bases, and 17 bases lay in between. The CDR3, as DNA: TGTGCCAGCAGCCACGACGGGTTGGGGAGCTATGGCTACACCTTC. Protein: CASSHDGLGSYGYTF.

CDR3 DNA sequence: TGTGCCCGCGGCGGGAACTATGGCTACACCTTC. This translates into CARGGNYGYTF. The chain is built from TRBV2 and TRBJ1-2, with D hard to call. This CDR3 comprises 11 residues. Trimming shortened V by 11 bases and J by 2 bases, and 9 bases separated the two germline ends. Looked up from germline, CDR1 is SNHLY and CDR2 is FYNNEI.

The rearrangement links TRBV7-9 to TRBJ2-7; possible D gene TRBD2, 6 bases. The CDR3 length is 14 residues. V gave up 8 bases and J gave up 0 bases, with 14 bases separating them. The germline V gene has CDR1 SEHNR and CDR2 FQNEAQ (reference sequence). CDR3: CASGWAGPSYEQYF. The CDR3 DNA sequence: TGTGCCAGCGGGTGGGCGGGGCCCTCCTACGAGCAGTACTTC. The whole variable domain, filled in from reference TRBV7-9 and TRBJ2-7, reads DTGVSQNPRHKITKRGQNVTFRCDPISEHNRLYWYRQTLGQGPEFLTYFQNEAQLEKSRLLSDRFSAERPKGSFSTLEIQRTEQGDSAMYLCASGWAGPSYEQYFGPGTRLTVT.

In DNA, the CDR3 is TGTGCCAGCAGTCGAGCCGCCTACGAGCAGTACTTC. It is translated as CASSRAAYEQYF. The chain joins TRBV28 to TRBJ2-7; no definite D call. The germline V gene encodes CDR1 MDHEN and CDR2 SYDVKM. V was trimmed by 5 bases and J by 2 bases, leaving 7 bases between them. CDR3 size: 12 residues.

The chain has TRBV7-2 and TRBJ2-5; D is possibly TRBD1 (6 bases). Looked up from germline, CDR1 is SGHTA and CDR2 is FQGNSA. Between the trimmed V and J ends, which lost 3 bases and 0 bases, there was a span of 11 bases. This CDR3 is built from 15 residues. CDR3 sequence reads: CASSFSGADQETQYF. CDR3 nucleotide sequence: TGTGCCAGCAGCTTCTCAGGGGCCGACCAAGAGACCCAGTACTTC.

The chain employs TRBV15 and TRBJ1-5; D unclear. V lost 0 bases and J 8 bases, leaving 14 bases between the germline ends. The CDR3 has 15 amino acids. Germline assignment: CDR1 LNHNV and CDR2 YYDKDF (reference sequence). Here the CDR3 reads CATSRETVLREPQHF. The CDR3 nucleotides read TGTGCCACCAGCAGAGAAACCGTCCTGCGGGAGCCCCAGCATTTT.

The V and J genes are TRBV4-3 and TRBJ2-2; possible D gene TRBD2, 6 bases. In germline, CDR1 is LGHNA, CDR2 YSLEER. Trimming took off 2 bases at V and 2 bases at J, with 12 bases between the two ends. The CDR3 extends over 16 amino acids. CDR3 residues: CASSQSLARNTGELFF. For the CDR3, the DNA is TGCGCCAGCAGCCAAAGCCTAGCGAGAAACACCGGGGAGCTGTTTTTT.